This T cell receptor beta chain is from a study of OX40 agonist ivuxolimab in advanced cancers. About the investigation overall: The costimulatory receptor OX40 (CD134) was targeted by ivuxolimab, a fully human IgG2 agonistic monoclonal antibody. The paper describes the monotherapy dose-escalation part (N ≈ 50 patients) of the phase I trial of ivuxolimab. Intravenous ivuxolimab was administered to patients every 2 weeks at six dose levels: 0.01, 0.1, 0.3, 1.5, 3 and 10 mg/kg. In the dose-escalation cohort, more than 80% of patients were male, and the mean age was roughly 60 years with a range of about 20 to 80. Of the roughly 52 patients in dose escalation, about 20 had hepatocellular carcinoma, some 15 had melanoma, 9 had renal cell carcinoma and 9 had head and neck cancer. Partial responses occurred in three dose-escalation patients: two with cutaneous melanoma and one with hepatocellular carcinoma. Patients were allowed to have had prior anti-PD-1, anti-PD-L1 or anti-CTLA-4 therapy, and approximately 39% of the dose-escalation patients had been treated with checkpoint inhibitors. Peripheral TCRbeta sequencing was intended to test whether TCR sequence diversity was altered and clonal T-cell expansion was caused by ivuxolimab.

About this clone itself: Its recognized antigen is unknown. Base quality data are lacking; no much larger clone is found one base away.

The trial excluded patients who had a history of autoimmune disease or were on systemic immunosuppression. Peripheral blood for TCR sequencing was collected from all dose cohorts at baseline, on cycle 4 day 1, and on cycle 7 day 1. The samples were drawn from a first-in-human, open-label, multicenter phase I dose-escalation trial of ivuxolimab. Adults with locally advanced or metastatic melanoma, renal cell, hepatocellular, or head and neck squamous cell carcinoma were enrolled in the trial. Before TCR sequencing, CD4+ T cells and CD8+ T cells from peripheral blood were sorted into separate populations. Summary of the overall study and its limitations: At doses of 0.1 to 3.0 mg/kg, clonal expansion of both CD4+ and CD8+ T cells in blood was seen between baseline and week 6. Low levels of normalized T-cell clonal expansion were also seen in some patients who did not respond. The antigen specificity of the peripheral T cells that underwent clonal expansion was not determined. After ivuxolimab, more expanded clones were found on average in CD8+ T cells than in CD4+ T cells. Partial responders in the 0.1-3.0 mg/kg groups had among the lowest normalized peripheral clonal expansion, especially among CD8+ T cells.

For sequencing of the TCRbeta CDR3 region, genomic DNA was extracted from the sorted cells. The immunoSEQ Assay was used to sequence the TCRbeta CDR3 regions. The clones in this table, taken by TCRdb from immuneACCESS, are in-frame only. Not every clone is retained; where verified, under half of the shortfall comes from an unresolved V gene, and the cause of the rest is unknown. Recorded for this sample are approximately 74,000 clones; 75% to 95% of them occurred a single time. 0.45% to 0.55% of the sample goes to the ten largest clones. The sequence was obtained from an adult with an advanced solid tumor such as melanoma, head and neck, liver or kidney cancer. Sample: CD4+ or CD8+ T cells sorted from blood, taken in a trial of the OX40 agonist ivuxolimab.

The nucleotide sequence is given as TGCGCCAGCAGCCAATTTGTGACAGTGAACACTGAAGCTTTCTTT. This sequence encodes CASSQFVTVNTEAFF. Recombination connected TRBV4-1 to TRBJ1-1, and possibly TRBD1, on 5 matching bases. From a lookup of the germline V gene, CDR1 and CDR2 are MGHRA and YSYEKL. Measured from the cysteine to the phenylalanine, the CDR3 is 15 residues long. Only the CDR3 DNA is retained, 45 bases long and in frame from the first base. The junction shows trimming of 2 bases on V and 0 bases on J, plus 10 bases between the germline ends.